These 14 T cell receptor beta chains came from one sample sequenced in a study of human T cells and chemical hapten exposure. MiXCR was run by TCRdb on the RACE reads, yielding one entry per CDR3 protein. The table lists some 300,000 distinct CDR3 sequences, around 5.5% of them singletons. The time point was: pre-sensitization, week 0. Treatment reported: therapeutic diphenylcyclopropenone sensitization with weekly scalp DPC. Sample: whole blood, taken in connection with sensitization to the hapten diphenylcyclopropenone (DPC). The receptors were sampled from a woman younger than 30 with alopecia areata. Some clones in this sample may be carry-over from other donors' samples.

This clonotype has ten or more counts. The chain joins TRBV12-3 or TRBV12-4 to TRBJ2-7; D ambiguous. The CDR3 has 10 residues. V lost 8 bases and J lost 3, with 5 bases in between. Here the CDR3 DNA reads TGTGCCAGCGGGATCTACGAGCAGTACTTC. This encodes CASGIYEQYF.

This clonotype has at least ten counts. The rearrangement links TRBV18 to TRBJ2-5, with unresolved D. The CDR3 loop spans 13 amino acids. From germline, CDR1 is KGHSH and CDR2 LQKENI. The germline V and J ends were trimmed by 3 bases and 2 bases, with 7 bases remaining between them. This chain's CDR3 is CASSPAEQETQYF. The CDR3 DNA is TGTGCCAGCTCACCGGCGGAGCAAGAGACCCAGTACTTC.

V usage is TRBV4-3 and J usage is TRBJ2-2; 9 bases line up with TRBD2. The CDR3 spans 16 residues. CDR1 is LGHNA and CDR2 is YSLEER in the germline V gene. V was clipped by 1 base and J by 4 bases; unmatched bases: 4. In DNA, the CDR3 is TGCGCCAGCAGCCAAGTCGGGACTAGCAGCACCGGGGAGCTGTTTTTT. This gives the protein CASSQVGTSSTGELFF.

Remarks on this clonotype: A much larger clone lies one base from this, so it may be a read error. This chain uses TRBV12-3 or TRBV12-4 with TRBJ1-6; no clear D gene. This CDR3 has 13 residues. CDR3 sequence: CASSPRGNSPPHF. DNA for the CDR3: TGTGCCAGCAGTCCCCGGGGAAATTCACCCCCCCACTTT.

This clonotype was seen repeatedly, ten times or more. The V gene is TRBV12-3 or TRBV12-4, the J gene TRBJ1-4; the match to TRBD1 covers 7 bases. V dropped 4 bases and J dropped 0; count of bases not matched to a gene: 8. The CDR3 contains 17 residues. Here the CDR3 DNA reads TGTGCCAGCAGTTCCTGGACAGGCGTTTCAACTAATGAAAAACTGTTTTTT. It codes for CASSSWTGVSTNEKLFF.

This clonotype was detected only a few times. This sequence joins TRBV4-1 and TRBJ1-6, with TRBD1 matching 8 bases. Germline lookup yields CDR1 MGHRA and CDR2 YSYEKL. This CDR3 spans 17 amino acids. V shed 0 bases, J shed 8 bases, and the junction held 9 bases outside the gene matches. CDR3 sequence: CASSQETWTGRDSPLHF. The CDR3 coding sequence is TGCGCCAGCAGCCAAGAGACTTGGACAGGGCGGGATTCACCCCTCCACTTT.

The chain couples TRBV21-1 to TRBJ1-1. TRBV21-1 is a documented pseudogene. There are 10 residues in the CDR3. CDR3 protein: CASRNTEAFF. The CDR3 DNA reads TGTGCCAGCAGGAATACTGAAGCTTTCTTT.

This clonotype was seen at least ten times. This chain uses TRBV12-3 or TRBV12-4 with TRBJ2-7; D assignment may be TRBD1 or TRBD2 (6 bases each). Trimming cost V 3 bases and J 9 bases, with 12 bases left between them. The CDR3 spans 12 residues. CDR3 sequence: CASSFGGQVQYF. CDR3 bases: TGTGCCAGCAGTTTTGGGGGGCAAGTGCAGTACTTC.

This clonotype occurred a few times. V usage is TRBV2 and J usage is TRBJ1-1; D unclear. Looked up from germline, CDR1 is SNHLY and CDR2 is FYNNEI. The V gene lost 10 bases and the J gene lost 2 bases, with 2 bases spanning the gap. The CDR3 length is 9 residues. CDR3 in DNA: TGTGCCACCAACACTGAAGCTTTCTTT. Translating it yields CATNTEAFF.

This clonotype was detected ten times or more. V and J are TRBV2 and TRBJ2-3, with 7 bases fitting TRBD1. The junction had 3 bases not matched to a gene; V was cut back by 7 bases and J by 5 bases. The CDR3 consists of 12 residues. From germline, CDR1 is SNHLY and CDR2 FYNNEI. The CDR3: CASNPGGDTQYF. The CDR3 nucleotides are TGTGCCAGCAACCCAGGGGGAGATACGCAGTATTTT.

The CDR3: CASSSQVSADTQYF. The CDR3 DNA reads TGTGCCAGCAGCTCACAGGTAAGCGCAGATACGCAGTATTTT. V usage is TRBV11-3 and J usage is TRBJ2-3, with a weak D call TRBD1 (5 bases). The CDR3 consists of 14 residues. Trimming pared 4 bases from V and 4 bases from J, leaving 12 bases between. Germline V lookup: CDR1 SGHNT, CDR2 YENEEA.

This clonotype showed up many times. V gene TRBV24-1 combines with J gene TRBJ2-3, with TRBD1 matching over 9 bases. V lost 3 bases and J lost 5; bases outside the gene matches: 8. This CDR3 is built from 16 residues. Germline values: CDR1 KGHDR, CDR2 SFDVKD. The DNA of the CDR3 is TGTGCCACCAGTGATCATCCGGGACAGGGAAGAGATACGCAGTATTTT. This codes for CATSDHPGQGRDTQYF.

This rearrangement joins TRBV3-1 to TRBJ1-1, with a weak D call TRBD1 (5 bases). CDR3 length equals 17 residues. Trimming cost V 4 bases and J 11 bases, with 29 bases left between them. Germline CDR1 LGHDT, CDR2 YNNKEL (reference sequence). As DNA, the CDR3 is TGTGCCAGCAGCCTGAGTTCACACGCTCCCTCCGGGACGGTCGCTTTCTTT. It specifies CASSLSSHAPSGTVAFF.

This clonotype was picked up many times. The chain carries TRBV29-1 and TRBJ2-5; D is undetermined. Germline V lookup: CDR1 SQVTM, CDR2 ANQGSEA. V shed 1 base and J shed 3 bases, with 9 bases lying between them. The CDR3 is 13 amino acids. The CDR3 DNA is TGCAGCGTTGAAGGGTCCGGAGAAGAGACCCAGTACTTC. It is translated as CSVEGSGEETQYF.